The clone carrying this TCR beta chain was detected only a few times. The target antigen is unknown. Researchers amplified the TCR beta CDR3 regions from RNA transcripts. The HTBI set primed first-round TCR CDR3 RT-PCR. From the multiplex PCR reads, TCRdb called clonotypes with MiXCR, one entry per CDR3 protein. This sample has more than 450,000 distinct CDR3 sequences, with about 20% found just once. These data belong to a study of T cells in Graves' hyperthyroidism and ophthalmopathy. General study results and limits: The majority of expanded thyroid clonotypes above 0.001 also appeared in blood. Median prediction lead before ophthalmopathy onset was about 6.3 months with the model.

This CDR3 spans 16 amino acids. V shed 3 bases, J shed 8 bases, and the junction held 14 bases outside the gene matches. Germline V gene lookup returns CDR1 DFQATT and CDR2 SNEGSKA (reference sequence). A Clinical Activity Score of at least 3, a NOSPECS grade of at least 4 and a duration under 3 months were recorded in the ophthalmopathy patients. Cells are PBMCs isolated from around 9.4 ml of fresh blood. The chain joins TRBV20-1 to TRBJ2-1; 9 bases align to TRBD2. The sequenced sample consisted of blood. This TCR was recovered from a man in his forties with Graves' ophthalmopathy. Written as DNA, the CDR3 is TGCAGTGCTAGGGATTCGGGCGGGGGGGGCTTCTATGAGCAGTTCTTC. Amino acid sequence: CSARDSGGGGFYEQFF.